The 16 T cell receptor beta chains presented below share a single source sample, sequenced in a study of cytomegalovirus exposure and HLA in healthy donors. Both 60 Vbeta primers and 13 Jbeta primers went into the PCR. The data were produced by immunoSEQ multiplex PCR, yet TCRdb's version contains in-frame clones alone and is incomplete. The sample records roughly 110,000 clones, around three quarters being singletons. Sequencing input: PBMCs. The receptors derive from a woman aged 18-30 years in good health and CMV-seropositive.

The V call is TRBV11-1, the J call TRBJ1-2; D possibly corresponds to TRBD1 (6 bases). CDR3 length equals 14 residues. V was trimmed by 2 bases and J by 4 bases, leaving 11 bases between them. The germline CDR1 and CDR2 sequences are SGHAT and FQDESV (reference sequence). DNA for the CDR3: TGTGCCAGCAGCTTACGGGACAAGACCTATGGCTACACCTTC. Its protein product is CASSLRDKTYGYTF. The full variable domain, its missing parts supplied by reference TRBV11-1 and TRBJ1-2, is EAEVAQSPRYKITEKSQAVAFWCDPISGHATLYWYRQILGQGPELLVQFQDESVVDDSQLPKDRFSAERLKGVDSTLKIQPAELGDSAMYLCASSLRDKTYGYTFGSGTRLTVV.

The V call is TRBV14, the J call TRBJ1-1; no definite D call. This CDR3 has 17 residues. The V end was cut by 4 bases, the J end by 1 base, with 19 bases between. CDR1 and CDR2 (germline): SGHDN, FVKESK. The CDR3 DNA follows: TGTGCCAGCAGCCTGTACGGGGTAAGGGTGAGGAACACTGAAGCTTTCTTT. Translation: CASSLYGVRVRNTEAFF.

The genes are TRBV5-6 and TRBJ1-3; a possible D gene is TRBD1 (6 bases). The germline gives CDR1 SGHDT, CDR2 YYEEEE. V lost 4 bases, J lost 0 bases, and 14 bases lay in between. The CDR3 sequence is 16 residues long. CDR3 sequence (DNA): TGTGCCAGCAGCACACAGGGAGCCGGCTCTGGAAACACCATATATTTT. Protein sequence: CASSTQGAGSGNTIYF.

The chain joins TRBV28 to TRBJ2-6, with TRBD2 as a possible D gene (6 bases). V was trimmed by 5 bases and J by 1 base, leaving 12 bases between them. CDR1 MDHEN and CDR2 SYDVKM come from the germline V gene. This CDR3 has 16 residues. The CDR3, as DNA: TGTGCCAGCAGTCAACTCGGGAGATCTGGGGCCAACGTCCTGACTTTC. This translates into CASSQLGRSGANVLTF. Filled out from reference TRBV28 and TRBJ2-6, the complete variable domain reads DVKVTQSSRYLVKRTGEKVFLECVQDMDHENMFWYRQDPGLGLRLIYFSYDVKMKEKGDIPEGYSVSREKKERFSLILESASTNQTSMYLCASSQLGRSGANVLTFGAGSRLTVL.

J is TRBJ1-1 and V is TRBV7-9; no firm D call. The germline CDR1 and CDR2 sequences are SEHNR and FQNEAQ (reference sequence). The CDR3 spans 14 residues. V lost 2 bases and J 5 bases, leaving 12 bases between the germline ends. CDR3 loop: CASSLFGPGTEAFF. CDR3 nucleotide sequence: TGTGCCAGCAGCTTATTCGGCCCCGGGACTGAAGCTTTCTTT.

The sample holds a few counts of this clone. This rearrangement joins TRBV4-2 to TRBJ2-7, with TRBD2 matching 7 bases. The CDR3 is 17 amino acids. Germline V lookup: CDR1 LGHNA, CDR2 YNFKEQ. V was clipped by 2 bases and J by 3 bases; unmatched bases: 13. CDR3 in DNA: TGTGCCAGCAGCCAATTCGATGGATTAGCGGGCAACTACGAGCAGTACTTC. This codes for CASSQFDGLAGNYEQYF.

In DNA form, the CDR3 reads TGTGCCAGCAGCTTCTTACAGGGGGCGTCTGAAGCTTTCTTT. Protein product: CASSFLQGASEAFF. The chain links TRBV7-9 to TRBJ1-1, with 9 bases fitting TRBD1. With V trimmed by 3 bases and J by 6 bases, 5 bases remained unmatched. The CDR3 length is 14 residues. The V gene's germline CDR1 is SEHNR and CDR2 FQNEAQ (reference sequence).

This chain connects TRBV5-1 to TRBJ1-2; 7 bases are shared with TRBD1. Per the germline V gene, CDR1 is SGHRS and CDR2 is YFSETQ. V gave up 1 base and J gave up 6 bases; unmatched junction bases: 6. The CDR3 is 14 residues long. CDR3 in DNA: TGCGCCAGCAGCTTGAGGGGGCCATACAATGGCTACACCTTC. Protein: CASSLRGPYNGYTF.

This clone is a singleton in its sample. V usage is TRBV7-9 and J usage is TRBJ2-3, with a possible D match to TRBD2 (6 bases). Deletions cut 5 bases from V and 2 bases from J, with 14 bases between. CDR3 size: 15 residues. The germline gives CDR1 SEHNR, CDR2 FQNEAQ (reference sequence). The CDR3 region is CASSPTTSPTDTQYF. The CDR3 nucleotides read TGTGCCAGCAGCCCGACCACTAGCCCCACAGATACGCAGTATTTT.

CDR3 DNA sequence: TGTGCCAGCAGCAAGGAGGGACGGGACTATGGCTACACCTTC. Amino acid sequence: CASSKEGRDYGYTF. The gene calls are TRBV5-4 and TRBJ1-2, with a weak D call TRBD1 (5 bases). The ends were cut back, 4 bases at V and 3 bases at J, with 13 bases in the middle. The germline CDR1 and CDR2 sequences are SGHNT and YYREEE (reference sequence). CDR3 size: 14 residues.

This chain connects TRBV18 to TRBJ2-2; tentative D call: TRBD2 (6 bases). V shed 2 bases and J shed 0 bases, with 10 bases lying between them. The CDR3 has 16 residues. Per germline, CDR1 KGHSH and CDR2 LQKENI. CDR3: CASSPAGRSNTGELFF. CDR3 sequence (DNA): TGTGCCAGCTCACCAGCAGGGAGGTCGAACACCGGGGAGCTGTTTTTT.

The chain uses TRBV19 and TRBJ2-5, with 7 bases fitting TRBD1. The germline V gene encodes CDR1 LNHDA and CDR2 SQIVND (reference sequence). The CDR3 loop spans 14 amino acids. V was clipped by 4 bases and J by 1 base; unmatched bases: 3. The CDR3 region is CASSTYRGQETQYF. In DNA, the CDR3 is TGTGCCAGTAGTACTTACAGGGGCCAAGAGACCCAGTACTTC.

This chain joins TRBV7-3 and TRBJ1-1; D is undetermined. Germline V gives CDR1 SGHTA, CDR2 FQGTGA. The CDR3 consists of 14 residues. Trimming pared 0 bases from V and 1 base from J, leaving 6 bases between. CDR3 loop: CASSLTAENTEAFF. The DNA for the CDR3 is TGTGCCAGCAGCTTAACTGCGGAGAACACTGAAGCTTTCTTT. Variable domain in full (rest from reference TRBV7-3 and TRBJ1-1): GAGVSQTPSNKVTEKGKYVELRCDPISGHTALYWYRQSLGQGPEFLIYFQGTGAADDSGLPNDRFFAVRPEGSVSTLKIQRTERGDSAVYLCASSLTAENTEAFFGQGTRLTVV.

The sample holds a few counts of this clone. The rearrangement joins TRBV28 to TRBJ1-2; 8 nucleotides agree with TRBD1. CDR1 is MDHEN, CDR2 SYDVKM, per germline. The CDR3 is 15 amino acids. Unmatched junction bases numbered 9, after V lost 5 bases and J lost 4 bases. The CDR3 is CASSPAGGSGYGYTF. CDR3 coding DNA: TGTGCCAGCAGTCCAGCAGGGGGCTCCGGCTATGGCTACACCTTC.

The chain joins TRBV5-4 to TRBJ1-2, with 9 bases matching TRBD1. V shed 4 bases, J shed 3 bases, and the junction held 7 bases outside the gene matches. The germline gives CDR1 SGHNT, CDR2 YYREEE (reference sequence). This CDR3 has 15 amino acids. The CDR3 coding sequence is TGTGCCAGCAGCAAGGACAGGGGAGGGTACTATGGCTACACCTTC. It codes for CASSKDRGGYYGYTF. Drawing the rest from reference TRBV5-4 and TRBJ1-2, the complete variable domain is ETGVTQSPTHLIKTRGQQVTLRCSSQSGHNTVSWYQQALGQGPQFIFQYYREEENGRGNFPPRFSGLQFPNYSSELNVNALELDDSALYLCASSKDRGGYYGYTFGSGTRLTVV.

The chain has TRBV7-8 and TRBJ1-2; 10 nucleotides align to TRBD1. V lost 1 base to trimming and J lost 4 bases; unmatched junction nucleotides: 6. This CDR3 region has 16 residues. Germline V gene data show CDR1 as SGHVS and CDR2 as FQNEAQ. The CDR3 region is CASSLGQGAHGYGYTF. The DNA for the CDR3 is TGTGCCAGCAGCTTAGGACAGGGGGCGCATGGCTATGGCTACACCTTC.